A selection of T cell receptor beta chains follows, all from one sample in a study of blood T cell repertoires in COVID-19. Method: immunoSEQ multiplex PCR; TCRdb's copy keeps in-frame clones and lacks some. In the table there are hundreds of thousands of clones, approximately 89% of which are singletons. The specimen was PBMCs or T cells enriched from blood (not recorded which). The receptors shown here come from a middle-aged woman with acute COVID-19. Each CDR3 is given with its conserved first and last residue. D genes are given only for firm matches. Rows give clone size only sometimes, using once, few, many, or a class for an expanded clone.

d_gene,j_gene,abundance,v_gene,CDR3aa,CDR3nt
.,TRBJ2-3,.,TRBV6-5,CASIQGRADTQYF,TGTGCCAGCATCCAGGGGCGGGCAGATACGCAGTATTTT
.,TRBJ1-2,.,TRBV5-1,CASSFQPNLGYTF,TGCGCCAGCAGCTTCCAACCTAACCTTGGCTACACCTTC
TRBD1,TRBJ2-2,few,TRBV27,CASRARTGSFFGELFF,TGTGCCAGCAGGGCCCGGACAGGGAGTTTTTTCGGGGAGCTGTTTTTT
TRBD1,TRBJ1-2,.,TRBV9,CASSVTLEPGQGSYTF,TGTGCCAGCAGCGTAACGTTAGAACCGGGACAGGGAAGCTACACCTTC
.,TRBJ1-3,.,TRBV18,CASSPQGQGPPSSGNTIYF,TGTGCCAGCTCACCACAGGGGCAGGGCCCCCCAAGCTCTGGAAACACCATATATTTT
.,TRBJ1-2,.,TRBV29-1,CSVDGGASNGYTF,TGCAGCGTTGATGGGGGGGCTAGTAATGGCTACACCTTC
TRBD1,TRBJ1-6,.,TRBV6-5,CASRRDRGYNSPLHF,TGTGCCAGCAGAAGGGACAGGGGATACAATTCACCCCTCCACTTT
.,TRBJ1-1,.,TRBV19,CASSIRNTEAFF,TGTGCCAGTAGTATTAGAAACACTGAAGCTTTCTTT
.,TRBJ1-5,.,TRBV10-3,CAISVGRSNQPQHF,TGTGCCATCAGTGTCGGGAGAAGCAATCAGCCCCAGCATTTT
.,TRBJ1-2,.,TRBV28,CASTPETGIYYGYTF,TGTGCCAGCACTCCCGAAACAGGGATTTACTATGGCTACACCTTC
TRBD2,TRBJ2-1,.,TRBV6-5,CASNRASGSNEQFF,TGTGCCAGTAACAGAGCTAGCGGGAGTAATGAGCAGTTCTTC
.,TRBJ2-2,.,TRBV5-1,CASSSRAEPNTGELFF,TGCGCCAGCAGCTCCCGAGCGGAACCGAACACCGGGGAGCTGTTTTTT
TRBD2,TRBJ2-7,.,TRBV19,CASSITSGSITRNEQYF,TGTGCCAGTAGTATCACTAGCGGGAGTATCACGCGAAACGAGCAGTACTTC
.,TRBJ1-2,once,TRBV7-9,CASTTWGADYGYTF,TGTGCCAGCACGACGTGGGGCGCAGACTATGGCTACACCTTC
TRBD1,TRBJ1-2,few,TRBV19,CARETGVSLSAGYTF,TGTGCCCGGGAGACAGGGGTGAGCCTGAGTGCTGGCTACACCTTC
.,TRBJ1-6,.,TRBV3-1/TRBV3-2,CASSQDRVYSPLHF,TGTGCCAGCAGCCAAGACAGGGTGTACTCACCCCTCCACTTT
.,TRBJ2-2,.,TRBV4-3,CASSPLNTGELFF,TGCGCCAGCAGCCCCTTAAACACCGGGGAGCTGTTTTTT
TRBD1,TRBJ1-5,.,TRBV28,CASRRQGNRNQPQHF,TGTGCCAGCAGAAGACAGGGAAATAGGAATCAGCCCCAGCATTTT
TRBD1,TRBJ2-2,.,TRBV27,CASSLSPGQGANTGELFF,TGTGCCAGCAGTCTCTCACCCGGACAGGGGGCGAACACCGGGGAGCTGTTTTTT
TRBD1,TRBJ1-3,.,TRBV9,CASSQGTGPGNTIYF,TGTGCCAGCAGCCAGGGGACAGGTCCTGGAAACACCATATATTTT
TRBD2,TRBJ2-1,.,TRBV13,CASSLGAGGNEQFF,TGTGCCAGCAGCCTTGGGGCGGGAGGAAATGAGCAGTTCTTC
TRBD1,TRBJ2-6,.,TRBV5-4,CASSQTGGDSGANVLTF,TGTGCCAGCAGCCAGACAGGGGGGGACTCTGGGGCCAACGTCCTGACTTTC
.,TRBJ2-1,.,TRBV29-1,CSVPIRYNEQFF,TGCAGCGTCCCTATCCGGTACAATGAGCAGTTCTTC
TRBD1,TRBJ2-6,.,TRBV9,CASSGRQGGYSGANVLTF,TGTGCCAGCAGCGGAAGACAGGGTGGTTACTCTGGGGCCAACGTCCTGACTTTC
TRBD2,TRBJ2-1,.,TRBV28,CASAPARLAGVF,TGTGCCAGCGCCCCCGCTCGACTAGCGGGGGTCTTC
.,TRBJ1-4,.,TRBV24-1,CATSGQDPGKLFF,TGTGCCACCAGTGGACAGGACCCGGGAAAACTGTTTTTT
.,TRBJ1-6,.,TRBV9,CASSAQGSYNSPLHF,TGTGCCAGCAGCGCCCAGGGCTCCTATAATTCACCCCTCCACTTT
.,TRBJ2-3,.,TRBV3-1/TRBV3-2,CASMKGSGITDTQYF,TGTGCCAGCATGAAGGGTAGCGGCATCACAGATACGCAGTATTTT
TRBD1,TRBJ2-1,once,TRBV7-2,CASSLRQGNYNEQFF,TGTGCCAGCAGCTTACGACAGGGGAATTACAATGAGCAGTTCTTC
TRBD2,TRBJ2-1,.,TRBV18,CASSRAGSYNEQFF,TGTGCCAGCTCACGAGCGGGATCTTACAATGAGCAGTTCTTC
TRBD1,TRBJ1-3,few,TRBV5-4,CASSSGQGLTGNTIYF,TGTGCCAGCAGCTCGGGACAGGGGCTTACTGGAAACACCATATATTTT
TRBD1,TRBJ2-2,few,TRBV11-3,CASSPLTGATNTGELFF,TGTGCCAGCAGCCCACTCACAGGGGCGACGAACACCGGGGAGCTGTTTTTT
.,TRBJ1-2,.,TRBV6-5,CAARQANYGYTF,TGTGCCGCTCGACAGGCTAACTATGGCTACACCTTC
.,TRBJ2-7,.,TRBV2,CASSEGAHSGEQYF,TGTGCCAGCAGTGAAGGGGCCCACTCTGGGGAGCAGTACTTC
TRBD1,TRBJ1-1,few,TRBV18,CASSPRTGITNTEAFF,TGTGCCAGCTCACCGAGGACAGGGATAACGAACACTGAAGCTTTCTTT
TRBD1,TRBJ1-3,.,TRBV29-1,CSAGQGGGNTIYF,TGCAGCGCCGGACAGGGTGGTGGAAACACCATATATTTT
TRBD1,TRBJ1-5,.,TRBV24-1,CATSDPTPPINGQGAGNQPQHF,TGTGCCACCAGTGACCCCACCCCCCCTATTAATGGACAGGGGGCAGGCAATCAGCCCCAGCATTTT
TRBD2,TRBJ2-3,.,TRBV9,CASSATGLGLAGTDTQYF,TGTGCCAGCAGCGCAACTGGACTCGGACTAGCGGGCACAGATACGCAGTATTTT
.,TRBJ1-5,.,TRBV15,CATSSGGHPRHF,TGTGCCACCTCATCAGGCGGACACCCTCGGCATTTT
TRBD1,TRBJ1-1,.,TRBV7-3,CASSQETGVGDTEAFF,TGTGCCAGCAGCCAAGAGACAGGGGTTGGGGACACTGAAGCTTTCTTT
.,TRBJ1-5,few,TRBV6-6,CASSPGVGLRGDQPQHF,TGTGCCAGCAGTCCGGGGGTCGGACTGAGGGGCGATCAGCCCCAGCATTTT
.,TRBJ2-3,.,TRBV11-2,CASSFGPSRADTQYF,TGTGCCAGCAGCTTTGGCCCCTCGAGGGCAGATACGCAGTATTTT
.,TRBJ2-1,.,TRBV30,CAWSVLSAYNEQFF,TGTGCCTGGAGTGTACTTAGCGCATACAATGAGCAGTTCTTC
TRBD1,TRBJ1-2,once,TRBV19,CASSRGQGTNYGYTF,TGTGCCAGTAGTAGGGGACAGGGGACTAACTATGGCTACACCTTC
TRBD1,TRBJ1-4,.,TRBV11-3,CASRPGTGINEKLFF,TGTGCCAGCAGGCCCGGGACAGGGATTAATGAAAAACTGTTTTTT
.,TRBJ1-2,.,TRBV3-1/TRBV3-2,CASSHRQAGMVDYGYTF,TGTGCCAGCAGCCACAGGCAGGCAGGGATGGTCGACTATGGCTACACCTTC
.,TRBJ1-6,.,TRBV6-1,CASSEPPGPRDSPLHF,TGTGCCAGCAGTGAACCACCGGGCCCGAGGGATTCACCCCTCCACTTT
.,TRBJ2-5,.,TRBV21-1,CASSKTSGSETQYF,TGTGCCAGCAGCAAGACTAGCGGGAGTGAGACCCAGTACTTC
.,TRBJ1-3,.,TRBV5-5,CASSLREVYVGNTIYF,TGTGCCAGCAGCTTGAGAGAGGTGTACGTTGGAAACACCATATATTTT
TRBD2,TRBJ2-1,once,TRBV4-1,CASSQEPISGRASNEQFF,TGCGCCAGCAGCCAGGAACCGATTAGCGGGAGGGCCTCGAATGAGCAGTTCTTC
TRBD1,TRBJ1-2,.,TRBV27,CASSATGAEEEGYTF,TGTGCCAGCAGTGCGACAGGGGCAGAGGAGGAAGGCTACACCTTC
TRBD1,TRBJ1-2,.,TRBV15,CATSRVPRTGTYGYTF,TGTGCCACCAGCAGAGTGCCAAGGACAGGGACGTATGGCTACACCTTC